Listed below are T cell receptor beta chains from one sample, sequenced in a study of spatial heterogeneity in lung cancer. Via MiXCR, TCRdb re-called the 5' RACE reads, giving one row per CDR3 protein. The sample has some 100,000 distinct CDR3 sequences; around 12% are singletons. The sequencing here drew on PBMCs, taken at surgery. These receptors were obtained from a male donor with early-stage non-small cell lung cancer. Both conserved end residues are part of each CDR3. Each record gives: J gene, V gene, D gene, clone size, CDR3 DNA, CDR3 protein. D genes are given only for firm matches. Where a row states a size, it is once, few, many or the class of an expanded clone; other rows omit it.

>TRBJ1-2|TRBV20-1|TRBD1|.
TGCTTGGACAGGGATGACTATGGCTACACCTTC
CLDRDDYGYTF
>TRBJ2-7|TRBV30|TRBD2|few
TGTGCCTGGGAGGGAGCGGGAGGGCCCCACGAGCAGTACTTC
CAWEGAGGPHEQYF
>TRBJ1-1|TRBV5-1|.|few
TGCGCCAGCAGCGTCGTTGGGGCCTCCCGGGGCACTGAAGCTTTCTTT
CASSVVGASRGTEAFF
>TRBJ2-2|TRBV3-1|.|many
TGTGCCAGCAGCCAAGGGTTCGGGACAAACACCGGGGAGCTGTTTTTT
CASSQGFGTNTGELFF
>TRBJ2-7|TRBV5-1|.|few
TGCGCCAGCAGCTTGGGAGGAGGCAGGGCCTTATACGAGCAGTACTTC
CASSLGGGRALYEQYF
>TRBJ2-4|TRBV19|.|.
TGTGCCAGTAGCACCACAACGAGTTTACCCCGGAAGAACATTCAGTACTTC
CASSTTTSLPRKNIQYF
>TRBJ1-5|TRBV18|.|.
TGTGCCAGCTCACCCGGGGGGGATCAGCCCCAGCATTTT
CASSPGGDQPQHF
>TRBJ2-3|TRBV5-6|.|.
TGTGCCAGCAGCCCCAAGCGCATCTCAGATACGCAGTATTTT
CASSPKRISDTQYF
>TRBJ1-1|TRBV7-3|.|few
TGTGCCAGCAGCTCCGGCACTGTATCTGAAGCTTTCTTT
CASSSGTVSEAFF
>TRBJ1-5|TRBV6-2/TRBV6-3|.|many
TGTGCCAGCAGTCAACAGGGAGGTAATCAGCCCCAGCATTTT
CASSQQGGNQPQHF
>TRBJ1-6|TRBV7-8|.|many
TGTGCCAGCAGCTTTTCCTTGCTCGATCCCCTCCACTTT
CASSFSLLDPLHF
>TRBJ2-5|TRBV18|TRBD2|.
TGTGCCAGCTCTGGCGGGGGACAAGAGACCCAGTACTTC
CASSGGGQETQYF
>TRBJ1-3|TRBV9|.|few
TGTGCCAGCAGCGTAGAGATAGGCTCTGGAAACACCATATATTTT
CASSVEIGSGNTIYF
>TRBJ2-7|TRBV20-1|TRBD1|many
TGCAGTGTTCCGACAGGGACCTACGAGCAGTACTTC
CSVPTGTYEQYF
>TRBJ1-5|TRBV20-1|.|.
TGCAGTGCTAGAGGGAGGTACGATCAGCCCCAGCATTTT
CSARGRYDQPQHF
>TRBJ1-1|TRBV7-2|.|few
TGTGCCAGCAGCCCTCGCCGGGGAGGTGAAGCTTTCTTT
CASSPRRGGEAFF
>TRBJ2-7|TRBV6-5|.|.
TGTGCCAGCAGCCGTATGGGGGGCGGTGAGCAGTACTTC
CASSRMGGGEQYF
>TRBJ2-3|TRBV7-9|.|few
TGTGCCGGACTGGCTAGCGGCACAGATACGCAGTATTTT
CAGLASGTDTQYF
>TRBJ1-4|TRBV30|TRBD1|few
TGTGCCTGGAGCCCGGGACAGGGCCGGGAAAAACTGTTTTTT
CAWSPGQGREKLFF
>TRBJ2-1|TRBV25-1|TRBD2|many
TGTGCCAGCAGTGAGCCGGGACTAGCCTACAATGAGCAGTTCTTC
CASSEPGLAYNEQFF
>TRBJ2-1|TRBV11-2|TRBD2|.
TGTGCCAGCAGCTTAGGGCGCGTGAGCCTAGCGGGTGGTGATCCGGGCCCGTTCTTC
CASSLGRVSLAGGDPGPFF
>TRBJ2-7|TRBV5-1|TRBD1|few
TGCGCCAGCAGACCCGGGACAGGGGGCTTCTACGAGCAGTACTTC
CASRPGTGGFYEQYF
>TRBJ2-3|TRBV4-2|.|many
TGTGCCAGCAGCCATGGGGGGTCCAATTTGGATACGCAGTATTTT
CASSHGGSNLDTQYF
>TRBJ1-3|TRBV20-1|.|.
TGCAGTGCTAGTTCCCAGGCGGACACCATATATTTT
CSASSQADTIYF
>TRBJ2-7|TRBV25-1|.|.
TGTGCCAGCAGTGCCTACCCAGGGGGGCCGAGCTCCTACGAGCAGTACTTC
CASSAYPGGPSSYEQYF
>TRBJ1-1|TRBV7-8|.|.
TGTGCCAGCAGCTTAGCAAGGCTGCTAAACACTGAAGCTTTCTTT
CASSLARLLNTEAFF
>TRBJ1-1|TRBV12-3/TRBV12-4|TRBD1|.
TGTGCCAGCAGTTTCCAGGGGGCGGACACTGAAGCTTTCTTT
CASSFQGADTEAFF
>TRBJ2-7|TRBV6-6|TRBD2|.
TGTGCCAGCAAAAGTACCCTGCCGGGAGGGCCCATCACCTACGAGCAGTACTTC
CASKSTLPGGPITYEQYF
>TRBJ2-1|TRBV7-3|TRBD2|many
TGTGCCAGCAGCCCGGGAGGAGACCGCCATGAGCAGTTCTTC
CASSPGGDRHEQFF
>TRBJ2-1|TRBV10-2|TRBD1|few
TGCGCCAGCAGCAAACGACAGGGGATGGGTGAGCAGTTCTTC
CASSKRQGMGEQFF
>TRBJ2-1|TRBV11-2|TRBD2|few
TGTGCCAGCAGCTCGATTACCAGCGGGGGGGAGAATGAGCAGTTCTTC
CASSSITSGGENEQFF
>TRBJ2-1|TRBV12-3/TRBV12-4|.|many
TGTGCCAGCAGTTTAGGTTACACCTACAATGAGCAGTTCTTC
CASSLGYTYNEQFF
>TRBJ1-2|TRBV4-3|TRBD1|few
TGCGCCAGCAGCCATGATAGTCCCGGGACAGGGAGAGGGAACTATGGCTACACCTTC
CASSHDSPGTGRGNYGYTF